The present TCR beta chain was sequenced within a study of OX40 agonist ivuxolimab in advanced cancers. Context from the whole study: Ivuxolimab was an agonistic, fully human IgG2 monoclonal antibody directed against OX40 (CD134), a costimulatory receptor. In the dose-escalation cohort, approximately 83% of patients were male, and the mean age was 60 years with a range of roughly 23 to 79. Of the approximately 50 dose-escalation patients, hepatocellular carcinoma was present in around 19, melanoma in approximately 15, renal cell carcinoma in 9 and head and neck cancer in 9. Prior anti-PD-1, anti-PD-L1 or anti-CTLA-4 therapy was permitted, and checkpoint inhibitors had been received by about 44% of dose-escalation patients. Partial responses occurred in three dose-escalation patients: two with cutaneous melanoma and one with hepatocellular carcinoma. The paper covers the monotherapy dose-escalation part of the phase I ivuxolimab trial, which included N ≈ 54 patients. Intravenous ivuxolimab was administered to patients every 2 weeks at six dose levels: 0.01, 0.1, 0.3, 1.5, 3 and 10 mg/kg. The purpose of peripheral TCRbeta sequencing was to test whether ivuxolimab changed TCR sequence diversity and led to clonal T-cell expansion.

Genomic DNA was isolated from the sorted cells so that the TCRbeta CDR3 region could be sequenced. The immunoSEQ Assay was used for sequencing of TCRbeta CDR3 regions. TCRdb re-hosts the immuneACCESS table, in-frame sequences only. Its copies lack some clones; in the studies checked, an unresolved V gene accounts for under half of them, and the cause for the rest is not known. This sample lists around 20,000 clones; around 82% were detected once. The leading ten clones occupy about a tenth of the sample. Results the study describes overall, beyond this receptor: In the 0.1-3.0 mg/kg groups, partial responders were among the patients with the lowest normalized peripheral clonal expansion, particularly in CD8+ T cells. The antigen specificity of the peripheral T cells that underwent clonal expansion was not determined. Clonal expansion of both CD4+ and CD8+ blood T cells was observed from baseline to week 6 at doses 0.1 to 3.0 mg/kg. Low levels of normalized T-cell clonal expansion were also seen in some nonresponding patients. After ivuxolimab, more expanded clones were found on average in CD8+ T cells than in CD4+ T cells.

Notes on this clone: Its antigen target is currently unknown. No base quality information exists; no much larger clone differs at one position.

Patients with autoimmune disease history or receiving systemic immunosuppression were excluded from the trial. In every dose cohort, peripheral blood was drawn for TCR sequencing at baseline, cycle 4 day 1, and cycle 7 day 1. Samples came from an open-label, multicenter, first-in-human phase I dose-escalation trial of ivuxolimab. Adults with locally advanced or metastatic melanoma, renal cell, hepatocellular, or head and neck squamous cell carcinoma were enrolled in the trial. Before TCR sequencing, CD4+ T cells and CD8+ T cells from peripheral blood were sorted into separate populations. The clonotype originates from an adult with an advanced solid tumor such as melanoma, head and neck, liver or kidney cancer. Here the sequenced sample was CD4+ or CD8+ T cells sorted from blood, taken in a trial of the OX40 agonist ivuxolimab.

The CDR3 region has the sequence CASSSFTNHDGYTF. The DNA reads as follows: TGTGCCAGCAGCTCCTTCACCAACCACGACGGCTACACCTTC. The V and J segments used are TRBV7-2 and TRBJ1-2, with no confidently assigned D gene. From a lookup of the germline V gene, CDR1 and CDR2 are SGHTA and FQGNSA. The CDR3 numbers 14 residues from cysteine through phenylalanine. Just the 42-base CDR3 DNA is kept, in frame starting at base 1. V and J are truncated by 4 bases and 8 bases respectively, leaving an intervening sequence of 17 bases.